This TCR beta chain was identified in a study of blood T cells in healthy people across ages. This clonotype was observed a few times. Per the germline V gene, CDR1 is SEHNR and CDR2 is FQNEAQ (reference sequence). This CDR3 is 14 amino acids long. V lost 3 bases and J lost 7; bases outside the gene matches: 6. The authors ran a second PCR of roughly 6 to 12 cycles using a sample-barcoded 5' primer and a J-beta primer mix. Using its own MiXCR run on the 5' RACE reads, TCRdb lists one record per CDR3 protein. Among over a million distinct CDR3 sequences, approximately 43% were seen once, and the ten largest hold roughly 3.7%.

The receptor's source is a woman aged 18-35 years in good health. The V call is TRBV7-9, the J call TRBJ2-4; TRBD2 matches 7 bases. The sequencing input was blood. This CDR3 is CASSFGLGFNIQYF. The CDR3 coding sequence is TGTGCCAGCAGCTTCGGACTAGGTTTCAACATTCAGTACTTC.